This note documents a single TCR beta chain sequence. Its antigen remains unknown. One end of the junction is discordant with germline, which a read error may explain. Next came a second PCR, run for roughly 7 to 12 cycles, which used a sample-barcoded 5' primer along with a J-beta primer mix. One entry per CDR3 protein results from TCRdb running MiXCR on the 5' RACE reads. The profile shows around 1,800,000 distinct CDR3 sequences, 39% of them singletons. This sample was included in a study of blood T cells in healthy people across ages. Study-level results: A roughly linear age-dependent decrease characterized TCR beta diversity per million T cells.

Germline CDR1 and CDR2: SGHRS and YFSETQ. The CDR3 is made up of 17 amino acids. What was sequenced was blood. The source of this sequence is a human donor in good health. V gene TRBV5-1 combines with J gene TRBJ1-2, with D hard to call. CDR3 amino acids: CASSLAVHSEEGYGCTF. CDR3 sequence (DNA): TGCGCCAGCAGCTTGGCCGTTCATTCCGAGGAGGGATATGGCTGCACCTTC.